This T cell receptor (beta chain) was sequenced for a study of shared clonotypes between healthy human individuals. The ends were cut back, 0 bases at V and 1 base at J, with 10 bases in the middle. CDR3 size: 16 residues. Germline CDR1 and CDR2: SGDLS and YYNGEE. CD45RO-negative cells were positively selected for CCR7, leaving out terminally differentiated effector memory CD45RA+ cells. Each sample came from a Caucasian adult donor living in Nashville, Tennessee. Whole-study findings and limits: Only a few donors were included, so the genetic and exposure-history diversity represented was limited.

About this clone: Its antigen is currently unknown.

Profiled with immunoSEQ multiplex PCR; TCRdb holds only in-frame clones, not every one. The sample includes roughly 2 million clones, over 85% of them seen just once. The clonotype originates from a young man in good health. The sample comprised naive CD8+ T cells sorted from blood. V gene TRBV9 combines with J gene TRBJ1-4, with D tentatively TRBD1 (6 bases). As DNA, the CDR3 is TGTGCCAGCAGCGTAGGAGGGGGTCGAACTAATGAAAAACTGTTTTTT. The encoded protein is CASSVGGGRTNEKLFF.